The 23 T cell receptor beta chains reported below all come from one sample, sequenced in a study of T cell responses to AZD1222 COVID-19 vaccine. Produced via immunoSEQ multiplex PCR; TCRdb's table is partial and in-frame only. The sample has about 170,000 clones; over 85% are singletons. Sample: peripheral blood, taken on day 0 of AZD1222 vaccination. Receptor source: an adult in good health.

CDR3 residues: CASSLGHASGRAYEQYF. The DNA for the CDR3 is TGTGCCAGCAGCTTAGGGCATGCTAGCGGGAGGGCCTACGAGCAGTACTTC. The chain is built from TRBV7-9 and TRBJ2-7; 12 nucleotides agree with TRBD2. CDR1 and CDR2 from the germline V gene are SEHNR and FQNEAQ (reference sequence). This CDR3 contains 17 residues. With 1 base clipped from V and 2 bases from J, the junction kept 6 bases outside the gene matches.

The chain recombines TRBV12-3 or TRBV12-4 with TRBJ1-5; D is uncertain. This CDR3 spans 13 amino acids. The V and J ends lost 5 bases and 7 bases respectively, with 12 bases between them. CDR3 protein: CASSADHGQPQHF. CDR3 sequence (DNA): TGTGCCAGCAGTGCAGATCATGGGCAGCCCCAGCATTTT.

The J gene is TRBJ1-3, the V gene TRBV18; no definite D call. This CDR3 region has 14 residues. Germline V gene data show CDR1 as KGHSH and CDR2 as LQKENI. With 2 bases removed from V and 1 base from J, the gap between germline ends came to 6 bases. The chain's CDR3 is CASSPEISGNTIYF. DNA for the CDR3: TGTGCCAGCTCACCAGAGATTTCTGGAAACACCATATATTTT. Looking up the rest from reference TRBV18 and TRBJ1-3 gives the full variable domain: NAGVMQNPRHLVRRRGQEARLRCSPMKGHSHVYWYRQLPEEGLKFMVYLQKENIIDESGMPKERFSAEFPKEGPSILRIQQVVRGDSAAYFCASSPEISGNTIYFGEGSWLTVV.

This clone was observed once. J is TRBJ1-1 and V is TRBV5-4; D is unclear. V shed 4 bases and J shed 3 bases, with 19 bases lying between them. Germline V gives CDR1 SGHNT, CDR2 YYREEE (reference sequence). The CDR3 loop spans 16 amino acids. The CDR3 spells CASSGPGIIGDTEAFF. Here the CDR3 DNA reads TGTGCCAGCAGCGGCCCCGGTATTATCGGGGACACTGAAGCTTTCTTT.

The chain has TRBV18 and TRBJ2-1; no firm D call. The CDR3 consists of 13 residues. Germline V gene data show CDR1 as KGHSH and CDR2 as LQKENI. V lost 5 bases, J lost 6 bases, and 11 bases lay in between. The CDR3 loop reads CASSSDSLNEQFF. The CDR3 nucleotides read TGTGCCAGCTCATCCGACTCCCTCAATGAGCAGTTCTTC.

The V call is TRBV5-1, the J call TRBJ2-1; 8 bases fit TRBD2. Germline V lookup: CDR1 SGHRS, CDR2 YFSETQ. Germline trimming cut 1 base from V and 5 bases from J; bases unmatched to any gene: 5. This CDR3 contains 15 residues. Written as DNA, the CDR3 is TGCGCCAGCAGCTTGATAGCGGGAACCGACAATGAGCAGTTCTTC. Its translation: CASSLIAGTDNEQFF. Drawing the rest from reference TRBV5-1 and TRBJ2-1, the complete variable domain is KAGVTQTPRYLIKTRGQQVTLSCSPISGHRSVSWYQQTPGQGLQFLFEYFSETQRNKGNFPGRFSGRQFSNSRSEMNVSTLELGDSALYLCASSLIAGTDNEQFFGPGTRLTVL.

This chain's CDR3 is CASSLGSGKETQYF. DNA for the CDR3: TGTGCCAGCAGTTTGGGGTCAGGAAAAGAGACCCAGTACTTC. The chain links TRBV6-5 to TRBJ2-5; D is ambiguous. V was clipped by 4 bases and J by 3 bases, with 12 bases between them. CDR3 length: 14 amino acids. Germline CDR1 MNHEY, CDR2 SVGAGI.

V and J are TRBV19 and TRBJ1-1, with 11 bases that match TRBD1. Germline lookup yields CDR1 LNHDA and CDR2 SQIVND (reference sequence). This CDR3 has 16 amino acids. The V and J ends lost 8 bases and 5 bases, in that order; junction bases with no gene match: 13. The CDR3 DNA follows: TGTGCCAGTCTTAGGGGACAGGGGGTCCGAACGACTGAAGCTTTCTTT. Its translation is CASLRGQGVRTTEAFF.

Judged by abundance, this clone is medium-sized (0.01 to 0.1%). The chain's CDR3 is CASSFVLNSPLHF. The CDR3 nucleotides are TGTGCCAGCAGTTTTGTATTAAATTCACCCCTCCACTTT. V is TRBV28 and J is TRBJ1-6; the D is unclear. Germline lookup yields CDR1 MDHEN and CDR2 SYDVKM. Trimming took 3 bases from V and 7 from J, leaving 7 bases between them. The CDR3 is 13 residues long.

The chain recombines TRBV15 with TRBJ1-5; 8 bases agree with TRBD1. Germline loops: CDR1 LNHNV, CDR2 YYDKDF (reference sequence). This CDR3 has 14 amino acids. Germline trimming cut 9 bases from V and 6 bases from J; bases unmatched to any gene: 10. The CDR3 nucleotides are TGTGCCACGGGGGAGGGACAGGCGTCTCAGCCCCAGCATTTT. Translated, it gives CATGEGQASQPQHF.

This rearrangement joins TRBV7-9 to TRBJ2-1; no reliable D call. Trimming left V 2 bases short and J 0 bases short, with 11 bases between. The CDR3 consists of 16 residues. Germline lookup yields CDR1 SEHNR and CDR2 FQNEAQ (reference sequence). This CDR3 reads CASSLYPDSSYNEQFF. As DNA, the CDR3 is TGTGCCAGCAGCTTATATCCGGATAGCTCCTACAATGAGCAGTTCTTC.

The chain couples TRBV28 to TRBJ1-6, with TRBD1 as a possible D gene (5 bases). In germline, CDR1 is MDHEN, CDR2 SYDVKM. This CDR3 region has 15 residues. The V end lost 5 bases, the J end lost 9 bases, and 17 bases lay between the germline ends. Written as DNA, the CDR3 is TGTGCCAGCAGTCCCGGGACCTGGGAGGGTTCACCCCTCCACTTT. Its translation is CASSPGTWEGSPLHF.

This clone was found once. This chain links TRBV3-1 (or the pseudogene TRBV3-2) with TRBJ1-4; 10 positions agree with TRBD1. Per germline, CDR1 LGHDT and CDR2 YNNKEL (reference sequence). The ends lost 1 base at V and 5 bases at J; junction bases unmatched: 1. This CDR3 comprises 15 residues. The CDR3 reads CASSQADRGNEKLFF. The CDR3 nucleotides read TGTGCCAGCAGCCAAGCGGACAGGGGGAATGAAAAACTGTTTTTT.

This chain joins TRBV19 and TRBJ1-5, with 8 bases matching TRBD1. The V segment lost 4 bases and the J segment 6 bases; nucleotides outside the gene matches: 5. The CDR3 runs to 14 residues. Looked up from germline, CDR1 is LNHDA and CDR2 is SQIVND (reference sequence). CDR3 region: CASSRTGGGQPQHF. CDR3 sequence (DNA): TGTGCCAGTAGTAGAACAGGGGGTGGTCAGCCCCAGCATTTT. Supplemented by reference TRBV19 and TRBJ1-5, the full variable domain reads DGGITQSPKYLFRKEGQNVTLSCEQNLNHDAMYWYRQDPGQGLRLIYYSQIVNDFQKGDIAEGYSVSREKKESFPLTVTSAQKNPTAFYLCASSRTGGGQPQHFGDGTRLSIL.

The CDR3 is CASTGVENIQYF. In DNA form, the CDR3 reads TGTGCCAGCACAGGGGTGGAAAACATTCAGTACTTC. This chain joins TRBV12-3 or TRBV12-4 and TRBJ2-4; perhaps TRBD1 as D (6 bases). The CDR3 spans 12 residues. The V end lost 7 bases, the J end lost 5 bases, and 9 bases lay between the germline ends.

J is TRBJ2-1 and V is TRBV30; D gene ambiguous. CDR1 GTSNPN and CDR2 SVGIG come from the germline V gene (reference sequence). The V end lost 3 bases, the J end lost 2 bases, and 8 bases lay between the germline ends. The CDR3 totals 13 residues. The CDR3 sequence: CAWRLEAYNEQFF. CDR3 nucleotides: TGTGCCTGGAGATTAGAAGCCTACAATGAGCAGTTCTTC.

This clone was seen a handful of times. The CDR3: CASDAGNSPLHF. In DNA form, the CDR3 reads TGTGCCAGCGACGCGGGTAATTCACCCCTCCACTTT. The chain employs TRBV7-9 and TRBJ1-6; D gene unclear. V lost 8 bases to trimming and J lost 6 bases, with 8 bases between them. This CDR3 region has 12 residues. CDR1 SEHNR and CDR2 FQNEAQ come from the germline V gene (reference sequence).

The chain links TRBV5-1 to TRBJ2-7; D unresolved. This CDR3 contains 15 residues. Trimming stripped 0 bases from V and 1 base from J, with 11 bases between. The germline CDR1 and CDR2 sequences are SGHRS and YFSETQ. CDR3 in amino acids: CASSLEANPSYEQYF. DNA for the CDR3: TGCGCCAGCAGCTTGGAAGCTAATCCGTCCTACGAGCAGTACTTC.

This clone was seen only once. The chain joins TRBV6-5 to TRBJ1-2; no definite D call. CDR3 length: 13 residues. In germline, CDR1 is MNHEY, CDR2 SVGAGI. The V gene lost 2 bases and the J gene lost 5 bases, with 9 bases spanning the gap. CDR3 protein: CASSYEGFYGYTF. The CDR3 nucleotides read TGTGCCAGCAGTTACGAGGGCTTTTATGGCTACACCTTC.

This chain connects TRBV10-1 to TRBJ1-1; maybe TRBD1 (6 bases). Germline V CDR1 and CDR2: WNHNN, SYGVQD (reference sequence). Trimming removed 8 bases from V and 7 bases from J, with 17 bases in between. The CDR3 runs to 13 residues. The CDR3 bases are TGCGCCAGCGGTAGGGGGGGGCGCAGTGAAGCTTTCTTT. Its translation is CASGRGGRSEAFF.

This chain links TRBV19 with TRBJ1-2; tentative D call: TRBD1 (6 bases). The germline CDR1 and CDR2 sequences are LNHDA and SQIVND (reference sequence). Trimming took 7 bases from V and 1 from J, leaving 25 bases between them. The CDR3 is 18 residues long. The CDR3 DNA is TGTGCCAGTACCCGACACCAGCCTGGACAGCTTTATAACTATGGCTACACCTTC. Translating gives CASTRHQPGQLYNYGYTF.

The CDR3 here is CASSLGNEQFF. The DNA for the CDR3 is TGTGCCAGCAGCCTCGGGAATGAGCAGTTCTTC. The V gene is TRBV11-3, the J gene TRBJ2-1; D gene unclear. Trimming left V 5 bases short and J 7 bases short, with 6 bases between. Germline V CDR1 and CDR2: SGHNT, YENEEA. This CDR3 is built from 11 residues.

The CDR3 DNA reads as TGCGCCAGCAGCCCCCTCCCGGCCCATAATTCACCCCTCCACTTT. It is translated as CASSPLPAHNSPLHF. The V gene is TRBV4-1, the J gene TRBJ1-6; D remains unclear. With 4 bases removed from V and 5 bases from J, the gap between germline ends came to 12 bases. The germline CDR1 and CDR2 sequences are MGHRA and YSYEKL. CDR3 length: 15 amino acids.